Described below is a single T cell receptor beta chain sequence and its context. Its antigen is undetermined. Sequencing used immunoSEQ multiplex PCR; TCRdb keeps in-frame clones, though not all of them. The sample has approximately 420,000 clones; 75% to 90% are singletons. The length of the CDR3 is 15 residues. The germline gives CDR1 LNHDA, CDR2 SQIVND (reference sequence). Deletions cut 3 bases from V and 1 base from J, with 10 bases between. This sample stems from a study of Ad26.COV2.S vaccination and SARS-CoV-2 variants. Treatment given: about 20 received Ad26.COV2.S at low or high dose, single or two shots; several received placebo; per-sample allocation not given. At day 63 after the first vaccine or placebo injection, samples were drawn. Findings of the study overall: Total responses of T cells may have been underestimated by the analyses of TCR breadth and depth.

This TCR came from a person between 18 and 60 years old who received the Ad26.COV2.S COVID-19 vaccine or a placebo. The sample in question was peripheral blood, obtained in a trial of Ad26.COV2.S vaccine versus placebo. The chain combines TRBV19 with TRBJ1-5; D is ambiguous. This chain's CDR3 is CASSIDPASNQPQHF. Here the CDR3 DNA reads TGTGCCAGTAGTATCGACCCCGCGAGCAATCAGCCCCAGCATTTT. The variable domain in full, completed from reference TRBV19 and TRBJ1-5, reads DGGITQSPKYLFRKEGQNVTLSCEQNLNHDAMYWYRQDPGQGLRLIYYSQIVNDFQKGDIAEGYSVSREKKESFPLTVTSAQKNPTAFYLCASSIDPASNQPQHFGDGTRLSIL.